The 14 T cell receptor beta chains presented below share a single source sample, sequenced in a study of blood T cell repertoires in COVID-19 (dated by TCRdb to the early 2020s). Receptor amplification or capture employed the immunoSEQ multiplex PCR assay. In its TCRdb copy, this immuneACCESS table keeps in-frame sequences only and misses some clones. Where compared with another copy, unresolved V genes explain less than half of these, and the others have no known cause. This sample gives roughly 250,000 clones in total; around 89% of them show up just once. The ten largest clonotypes hold 0.7% to 0.9% of the sample. Input material: peripheral blood. These receptors were collected from a man aged 25 to 40 with acute or convalescent COVID-19.

CDR3 nucleotide sequence: TGTGCCAGTAGTGCTACAGGGAGGGGCGACGAGCAGTACTTC. Protein sequence: CASSATGRGDEQYF. The genes are TRBV19 and TRBJ2-7; a possible D gene is TRBD2 (7 bases). This CDR3 has 14 amino acids. CDR1 LNHDA and CDR2 SQIVND come from the germline V gene (reference sequence). V was cut by 5 bases and J by 5 bases, with 16 bases left in between.

This rearrangement joins TRBV9 to TRBJ2-5, with D unclear. V was trimmed by 0 bases and J by 3 bases, leaving 15 bases between them. The CDR3 totals 16 residues. Germline loops: CDR1 SGDLS, CDR2 YYNGEE. The chain's CDR3 is CASSVGNSKSEETQYF. The CDR3 DNA reads as TGTGCCAGCAGCGTAGGCAACAGCAAGTCGGAAGAGACCCAGTACTTC. The full variable domain, its missing parts supplied by reference TRBV9 and TRBJ2-5, is DSGVTQTPKHLITATGQRVTLRCSPRSGDLSVYWYQQSLDQGLQFLIQYYNGEERAKGNILERFSAQQFPDLHSELNLSSLELGDSALYFCASSVGNSKSEETQYFGPGTRLLVL.

The V gene is TRBV4-1, the J gene TRBJ2-7; 7 bases map to TRBD1. The germline gives CDR1 MGHRA, CDR2 YSYEKL. The CDR3 covers 15 residues. J gave up 2 bases and V 1 base, and 5 bases lay outside the gene matches. For the CDR3, the DNA is TGCGCCAGCAGCCAAGCTTGGACAGGCACCTACGAGCAGTACTTC. Protein product: CASSQAWTGTYEQYF.

This rearrangement joins TRBV18 to TRBJ1-2; D not certain. Germline V CDR1 and CDR2: KGHSH, LQKENI. Between the trimmed V and J ends, which lost 3 bases and 4 bases, there was a span of 6 bases. The CDR3 runs 12 residues. Written as DNA, the CDR3 is TGTGCCAGCTCACCGCTGGCCTATGGCTACACCTTC. It is translated as CASSPLAYGYTF.

V and J are TRBV6-5 and TRBJ1-2; 9 positions agree with TRBD1. Per germline, CDR1 MNHEY and CDR2 SVGAGI. Losses at the gene ends were 6 bases for V and 4 bases for J; bases not matched to a gene: 9. This CDR3 is 15 amino acids long. DNA for the CDR3: TGTGCCAGCAGGAAGCAACAGGGGGCGCCCTATGGCTACACCTTC. This codes for CASRKQQGAPYGYTF.

V and J are TRBV10-3 and TRBJ2-3, with D unclear. Looked up from germline, CDR1 is ENHRY and CDR2 is SYGVKD. The CDR3 is 15 residues long. Trimming cost V 5 bases and J 0 bases, with 12 bases left between them. The CDR3 nucleotides are TGTGCCATCAGTTCCCCCTCTACGAGCACAGATACGCAGTATTTT. Translated, it gives CAISSPSTSTDTQYF.

The rearrangement joins TRBV4-2 to TRBJ1-6; TRBD1 matches at 8 bases. This CDR3 is built from 15 residues. Germline CDR1 and CDR2: LGHNA and YNFKEQ. The V gene end was trimmed by 1 base and the J gene end by 9 bases; junction bases not matched to a gene: 5. The CDR3: CASSQGTGGVSPLHF. The CDR3 region has the DNA TGTGCCAGCAGCCAAGGCACAGGGGGAGTTTCACCCCTCCACTTT.

A few counts support this clone. V gene TRBV7-6 combines with J gene TRBJ1-6; 8 bases align to TRBD1. Trimming cost V 5 bases and J 8 bases; bases outside gene matches: 20. This CDR3 contains 19 residues. The germline V gene encodes CDR1 SGHVS and CDR2 FNYEAQ. The CDR3 loop reads CASSPRGWTGNGTYSPLHF. Written as DNA, the CDR3 is TGTGCCAGCAGCCCCCGGGGCTGGACAGGGAACGGGACGTATTCACCCCTCCACTTT.

The chain carries TRBV6-5 and TRBJ2-1; 8 nucleotides match TRBD2. V lost 6 bases, J lost 5 bases, and 9 bases stayed unmatched. Per the germline V gene, CDR1 is MNHEY and CDR2 is SVGAGI. CDR3 length: 15 residues. The CDR3 region has the DNA TGTGCCAGCAGACTGACGGGACTAGAGGACAATGAGCAGTTCTTC. This sequence encodes CASRLTGLEDNEQFF.

The gene calls are TRBV5-1 and TRBJ2-7; 9 bases agree with TRBD1. The length of the CDR3 is 14 residues. With V trimmed by 4 bases and J by 2 bases, 4 bases remained unmatched. CDR1 and CDR2 (germline): SGHRS, YFSETQ. Here the CDR3 DNA reads TGCGCCAGCAGCAACCGGGACAGGGCCTACGAGCAGTACTTC. Its translation: CASSNRDRAYEQYF.

The CDR3 DNA sequence: TGCGCCAGCAGCGCACGAACGGGACAGGGTAGCGGGGAGCTGTTTTTT. It is translated as CASSARTGQGSGELFF. The V call is TRBV5-1, the J call TRBJ2-2; 9 nucleotides match TRBD1. The germline CDR1 and CDR2 sequences are SGHRS and YFSETQ. The CDR3 consists of 16 residues. V lost 4 bases and J lost 7; bases outside the gene matches: 11.

This chain connects TRBV12-3 or TRBV12-4 to TRBJ1-1, with 8 bases aligning to TRBD1. The CDR3 has 13 residues. With 6 bases clipped from V and 0 bases from J, the junction kept 0 bases outside the gene matches. CDR3 DNA sequence: TGTGCCAGCAGGGACAGGGTGAACACTGAAGCTTTCTTT. Its translation is CASRDRVNTEAFF.

The J gene is TRBJ2-7, the V gene TRBV3-1 (or the pseudogene TRBV3-2), with 8 bases identical to TRBD2. V was clipped by 5 bases and J by 2 bases; unmatched bases: 8. Germline CDR1 and CDR2: LGHDT and YNNKEL (reference sequence). CDR3 length: 15 residues. The CDR3 nucleotides read TGTGCCAGCAGCTCCCGGGGGGGTCCCACCTACGAGCAGTACTTC. Protein: CASSSRGGPTYEQYF.

This clone has just one count. One end of the junction varies from germline; a read error may be responsible. The chain recombines TRBV7-7 with TRBJ2-1, with D perhaps matching TRBD1 (6 bases). The CDR3 extends over 13 amino acids. The germline V gene has CDR1 SSHAT and CDR2 FNYEAQ (reference sequence). CDR3 nucleotides: TGTGCTAGCAGCTTAGCAGGGGCTGGTGAGCAGTTCTTC. Translated, it gives CASSLAGAGEQFF.